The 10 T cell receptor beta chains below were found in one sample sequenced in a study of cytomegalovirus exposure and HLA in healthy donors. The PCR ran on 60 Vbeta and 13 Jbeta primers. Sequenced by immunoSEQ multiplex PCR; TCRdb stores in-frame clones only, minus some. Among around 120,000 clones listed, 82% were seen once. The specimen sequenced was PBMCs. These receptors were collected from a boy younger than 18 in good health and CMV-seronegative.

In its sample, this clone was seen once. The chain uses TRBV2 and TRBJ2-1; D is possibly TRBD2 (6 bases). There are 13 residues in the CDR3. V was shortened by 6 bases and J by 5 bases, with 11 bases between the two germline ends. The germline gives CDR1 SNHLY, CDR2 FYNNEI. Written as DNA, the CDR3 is TGTGCCAGCAGCACCGGGAGCAACAATGAGCAGTTCTTC. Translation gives CASSTGSNNEQFF.

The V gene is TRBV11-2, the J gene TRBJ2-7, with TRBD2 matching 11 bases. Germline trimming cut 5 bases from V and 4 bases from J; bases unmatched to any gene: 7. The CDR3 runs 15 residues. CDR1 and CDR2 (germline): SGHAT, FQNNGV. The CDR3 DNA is TGTGCCAGCAGCCCCGGGACTAGCGGTTGGTACGAGCAGTACTTC. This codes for CASSPGTSGWYEQYF.

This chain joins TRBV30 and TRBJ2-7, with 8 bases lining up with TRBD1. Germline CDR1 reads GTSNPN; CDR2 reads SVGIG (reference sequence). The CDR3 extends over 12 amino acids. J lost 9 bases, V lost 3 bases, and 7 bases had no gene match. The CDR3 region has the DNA TGTGCCTGGAGGGGAACAGGGGGTGGGCAGTACTTC. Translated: CAWRGTGGGQYF.

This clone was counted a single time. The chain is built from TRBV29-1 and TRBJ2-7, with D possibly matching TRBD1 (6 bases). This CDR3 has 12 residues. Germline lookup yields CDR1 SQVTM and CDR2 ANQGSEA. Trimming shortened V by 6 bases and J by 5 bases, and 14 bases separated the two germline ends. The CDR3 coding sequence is TGCAGCGTCCCGACCGACAGGAACGAGCAGTACTTC. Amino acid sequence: CSVPTDRNEQYF.

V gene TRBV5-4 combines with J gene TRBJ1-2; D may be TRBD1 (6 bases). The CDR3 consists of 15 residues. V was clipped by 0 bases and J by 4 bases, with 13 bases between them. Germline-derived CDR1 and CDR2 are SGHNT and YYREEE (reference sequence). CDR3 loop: CASSLGTDPSYGYTF. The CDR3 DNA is TGTGCCAGCAGCTTGGGGACAGACCCCTCCTATGGCTACACCTTC. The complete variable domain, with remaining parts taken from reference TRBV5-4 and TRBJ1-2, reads ETGVTQSPTHLIKTRGQQVTLRCSSQSGHNTVSWYQQALGQGPQFIFQYYREEENGRGNFPPRFSGLQFPNYSSELNVNALELDDSALYLCASSLGTDPSYGYTFGSGTRLTVV.

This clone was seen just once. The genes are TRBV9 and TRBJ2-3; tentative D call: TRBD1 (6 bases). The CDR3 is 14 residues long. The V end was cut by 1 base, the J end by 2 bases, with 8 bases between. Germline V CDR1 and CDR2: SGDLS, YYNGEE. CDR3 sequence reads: CASSVSGATDTQYF. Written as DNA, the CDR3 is TGTGCCAGCAGCGTATCAGGGGCCACAGATACGCAGTATTTT.

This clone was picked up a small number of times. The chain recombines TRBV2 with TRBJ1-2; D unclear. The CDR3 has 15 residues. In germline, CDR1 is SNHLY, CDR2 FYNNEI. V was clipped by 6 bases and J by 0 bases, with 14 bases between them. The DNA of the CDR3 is TGTGCCAGCAGCTCGATGGTCCTAGCTAACTATGGCTACACCTTC. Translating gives CASSSMVLANYGYTF.

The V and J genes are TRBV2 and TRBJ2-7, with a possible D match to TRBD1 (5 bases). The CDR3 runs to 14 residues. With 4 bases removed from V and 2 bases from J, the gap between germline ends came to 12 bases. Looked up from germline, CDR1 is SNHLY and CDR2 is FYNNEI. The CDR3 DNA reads TGTGCCAGCAGTGGAGCACAGGTACCCTACGAGCAGTACTTC. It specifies CASSGAQVPYEQYF.

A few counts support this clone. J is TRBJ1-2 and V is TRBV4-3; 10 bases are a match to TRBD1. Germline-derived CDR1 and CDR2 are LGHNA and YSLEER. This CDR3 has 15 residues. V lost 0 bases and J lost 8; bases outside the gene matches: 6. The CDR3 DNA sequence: TGCGCCAGCAGCCAAGACGTTGGACAGGGGGGCGGCTACACCTTC. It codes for CASSQDVGQGGGYTF.

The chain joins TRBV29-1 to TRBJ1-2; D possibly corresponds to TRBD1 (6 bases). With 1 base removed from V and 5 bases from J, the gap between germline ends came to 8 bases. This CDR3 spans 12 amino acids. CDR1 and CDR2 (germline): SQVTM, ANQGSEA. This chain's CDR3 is CSVEATGYGYTF. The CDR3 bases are TGCAGCGTTGAAGCCACAGGGTATGGCTACACCTTC.